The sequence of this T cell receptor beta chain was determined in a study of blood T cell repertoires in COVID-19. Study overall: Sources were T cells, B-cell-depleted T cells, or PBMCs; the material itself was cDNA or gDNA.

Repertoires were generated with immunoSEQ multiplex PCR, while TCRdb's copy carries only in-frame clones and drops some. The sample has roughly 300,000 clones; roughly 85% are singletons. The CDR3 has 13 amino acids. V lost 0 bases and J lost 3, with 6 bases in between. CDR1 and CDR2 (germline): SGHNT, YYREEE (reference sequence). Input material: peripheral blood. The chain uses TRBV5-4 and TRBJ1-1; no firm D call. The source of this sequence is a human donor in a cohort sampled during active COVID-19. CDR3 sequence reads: CASSLGQDTEAFF. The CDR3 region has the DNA TGTGCCAGCAGCTTGGGGCAGGACACTGAAGCTTTCTTT.